One and the same sample provided the 15 T cell receptor beta chains below, sequenced in a study of T cell responses to AZD1222 COVID-19 vaccine. Libraries were prepared by immunoSEQ multiplex PCR; TCRdb keeps only in-frame clonotypes and omits some of them. The data show 100,000 to 150,000 clones, about 94% seen once. Material: peripheral blood, obtained on day 0 of AZD1222 vaccination. The receptors were sampled from an adult in good health.

The genes are TRBV19 and TRBJ2-1, with D possibly called TRBD1 or TRBD2 (5 bases each). Germline V lookup: CDR1 LNHDA, CDR2 SQIVND (reference sequence). Trimming removed 6 bases at V and 4 bases at J, with 13 bases between. The CDR3 spans 14 residues. The CDR3 nucleotides are TGTGCCAGTAGCGATCGGGGCGCTTACAATGAGCAGTTCTTC. Translation: CASSDRGAYNEQFF.

This clone was recorded only once. CDR3 amino acids: CASSPTPSTRVNTEAFF. The CDR3, as DNA: TGTGCCAGTAGCCCCACCCCCAGTACACGTGTGAACACTGAAGCTTTCTTT. The rearrangement joins TRBV19 to TRBJ1-1; D remains ambiguous. This CDR3 contains 17 residues. The germline CDR1 and CDR2 sequences are LNHDA and SQIVND (reference sequence). Trimming pared 6 bases from V and 0 bases from J, leaving 20 bases between. The full variable domain, rest sourced from reference TRBV19 and TRBJ1-1, is DGGITQSPKYLFRKEGQNVTLSCEQNLNHDAMYWYRQDPGQGLRLIYYSQIVNDFQKGDIAEGYSVSREKKESFPLTVTSAQKNPTAFYLCASSPTPSTRVNTEAFFGQGTRLTVV.

The chain employs TRBV27 and TRBJ1-6; no definite D call. CDR3 size: 17 residues. The V gene lost 0 bases and the J gene lost 0 bases, with 9 bases spanning the gap. Germline CDR1 MNHEY, CDR2 SMNVEV (reference sequence). The CDR3 here is CASSLSPVSSYNSPLHF. CDR3 coding DNA: TGTGCCAGCAGTTTATCTCCAGTCAGCTCCTATAATTCACCCCTCCACTTT.

The chain carries TRBV5-1 and TRBJ1-1; TRBD1 is a possible D gene (6 bases). The length of the CDR3 is 12 residues. Looked up from germline, CDR1 is SGHRS and CDR2 is YFSETQ. V was pared by 4 bases and J by 11 bases, with 15 bases between. The CDR3 coding sequence is TGCGCCAGCAGCCCTCCGGGGGCGGCGGCTTTCTTT. Residues: CASSPPGAAAFF.

The V and J genes are TRBV20-1 and TRBJ2-6, with 10 bases that match TRBD1. Germline values: CDR1 DFQATT, CDR2 SNEGSKA (reference sequence). The CDR3 contains 18 residues. V lost 3 bases, J lost 0 bases, and 8 bases stayed unmatched. CDR3: CSASLGTGEGSGANVLTF. CDR3 nucleotides: TGCAGTGCTAGTCTCGGGACAGGGGAAGGCTCTGGGGCCAACGTCCTGACTTTC.

J is TRBJ2-2 and V is TRBV2; 7 nucleotides match TRBD1. J lost 6 bases, V lost 4 bases, and 2 bases had no gene match. The CDR3 loop spans 13 amino acids. Germline V gives CDR1 SNHLY, CDR2 FYNNEI. CDR3 protein: CASSGQGAGELFF. The CDR3 DNA is TGTGCCAGCAGTGGCCAGGGGGCCGGGGAGCTGTTTTTT.

This clone turned up a few times. The chain is built from TRBV15 and TRBJ1-4; D not certain. This CDR3 has 13 residues. Germline V CDR1 and CDR2: LNHNV, YYDKDF (reference sequence). Between the trimmed V and J ends, which lost 4 bases and 4 bases, there was a span of 7 bases. The CDR3 region is CATSTPGNEKLFF. CDR3 nucleotides: TGTGCCACCAGCACGCCGGGTAATGAAAAACTGTTTTTT. Using reference TRBV15 and TRBJ1-4 for the parts outside the CDR3, the full variable domain is DAMVIQNPRYQVTQFGKPVTLSCSQTLNHNVMYWYQQKSSQAPKLLFHYYDKDFNNEADTPDNFQSRRPNTSFCFLDIRSPGLGDTAMYLCATSTPGNEKLFFGSGTQLSVL.

This clone has only one observation. The chain combines TRBV3-1 (or the pseudogene TRBV3-2) with TRBJ1-1; D not certain. The CDR3 loop spans 15 amino acids. The germline V gene encodes CDR1 LGHDT and CDR2 YNNKEL (reference sequence). The ends were cut back, 0 bases at V and 7 bases at J, with 15 bases in the middle. CDR3 sequence reads: CASSQDPRARVEAFF. CDR3 DNA: TGTGCCAGCAGCCAAGATCCTAGGGCAAGGGTTGAAGCTTTCTTT.

The V call is TRBV5-4, the J call TRBJ1-6; D is undetermined. V lost 0 bases and J 6 bases, leaving 7 bases between the germline ends. The germline gives CDR1 SGHNT, CDR2 YYREEE (reference sequence). The CDR3 has 14 residues. The CDR3 coding sequence is TGTGCCAGCAGCTTGGGTTCGGCTAATTCACCCCTCCACTTT. This translates into CASSLGSANSPLHF.

The V gene is TRBV5-1, the J gene TRBJ2-7, with D perhaps TRBD1 (6 bases). The length of the CDR3 is 18 residues. Germline loops: CDR1 SGHRS, CDR2 YFSETQ. V lost 1 base and J lost 2, with 22 bases in between. CDR3 coding DNA: TGCGCCAGCAGCTTGAGCCCCACTACAGGGAAAGGAACCTACGAGCAGTACTTC. Its translation: CASSLSPTTGKGTYEQYF.

The J gene is TRBJ2-1, the V gene TRBV5-5, with D unresolved. V was clipped by 2 bases and J by 4 bases, with 10 bases between them. The CDR3 totals 14 residues. Germline V CDR1 and CDR2: SGHKS, YYEKEE (reference sequence). The DNA of the CDR3 is TGTGCCAGCAGCTTATCCACACCTTACAATGAGCAGTTCTTC. Translated: CASSLSTPYNEQFF.

This clone was seen once. Here the CDR3 DNA reads TGTGCCAGCAGCTTAGCGGGACAGTACAATGAGCAGTTCTTC. Its protein is CASSLAGQYNEQFF. The chain links TRBV11-3 to TRBJ2-1; 7 positions match TRBD1. CDR3 length equals 14 residues. In germline, CDR1 is SGHNT, CDR2 YENEEA. V shed 1 base and J 4 bases; nucleotides not matched to a gene: 1.

The chain carries TRBV24-1 and TRBJ2-5, with 8 bases identical to TRBD2. With V trimmed by 4 bases and J by 4 bases, 7 bases remained unmatched. The CDR3 is made up of 15 amino acids. CDR1 KGHDR and CDR2 SFDVKD come from the germline V gene. This chain's CDR3 is CATSEGTSWRETQYF. The CDR3 DNA reads as TGTGCCACCAGTGAAGGGACTAGTTGGCGAGAGACCCAGTACTTC.

The gene calls are TRBV6-4 and TRBJ2-1; no firm D call. V lost 2 bases, J lost 7 bases, and 3 bases lay in between. Germline V gene data show CDR1 as MRHNA and CDR2 as SNTAGT. The CDR3 consists of 11 residues. CDR3 residues: CASSDGNEQFF. As DNA, the CDR3 is TGTGCCAGCAGTGACGGAAATGAGCAGTTCTTC.

This clone was recorded only once. This sequence joins TRBV15 and TRBJ1-4; D is unclear. V was trimmed by 11 bases and J by 5 bases, leaving 12 bases between them. The germline CDR1 and CDR2 sequences are LNHNV and YYDKDF (reference sequence). CDR3 size: 12 residues. The CDR3 nucleotides read TGTGCCGTTGGACTCTCGAATGAAAAACTGTTTTTT. Encoded protein: CAVGLSNEKLFF.